This T cell receptor (beta chain) stems from a study of PD-1 blockade in classical Hodgkin lymphoma. The data were produced by immunoSEQ multiplex PCR, yet TCRdb's version contains in-frame clones alone and is incomplete. This table holds 25,000 to 30,000 clones, 70% to 85% found once. Time point indicated: cycle 4 day 1 (C4D1), after 6 weeks of nivolumab. Every single patient, without exception, relapsed after autologous stem cell transplantation, and brentuximab vedotin exposure varied. The study purified CD4+ T cells from thawed PBMCs using magnetic negative selection. V was shortened by 3 bases and J by 7 bases, with 13 bases between the two germline ends. The CDR3 has 14 residues. Germline CDR1 LNHDA, CDR2 SQIVND (reference sequence).

The chain employs TRBV19 and TRBJ1-5; D gene uncertain. The sample was CD4+ T cells from blood, taken before the fourth cycle of nivolumab. The origin of this receptor is a human donor with classical Hodgkin lymphoma. CDR3 amino acids: CASSMFRISQPQHF. The DNA for the CDR3 is TGTGCCAGTAGTATGTTCAGAATAAGCCAGCCCCAGCATTTT.